The 23 T cell receptor beta chains below all came from one sample that was sequenced in a study of blood T cells in healthy people across ages (dated by TCRdb to about 2015). The receptor library was made with 5' RACE. The data were produced on an Illumina HiSeq 2500. A second about 7 to 11 cycle PCR used a sample-barcoded 5' primer and a J-beta primer mix. The raw public data were reprocessed by TCRdb itself: fastp quality trimming at Q25, MiXCR clonotype calling, in-frame beta chains only. Every distinct CDR3 protein forms one entry, paired with its most common genes and DNA. The sample includes roughly 800,000 distinct CDR3 sequences, with roughly 34% observed a single time. Of the sample, over 10% falls within the top ten clones. The sequencing sample was made of blood. Receptors originate from a man between 18 and 29 years old in good health.

A few counts support this clonotype. The chain is built from TRBV10-3 and TRBJ1-1; possibly TRBD1 for D (5 bases). The CDR3 is 13 amino acids. The germline V gene has CDR1 ENHRY and CDR2 SYGVKD. Between the trimmed V and J ends, which lost 10 bases and 2 bases, there was a span of 14 bases. In nucleotides, the CDR3 is TGTGCCAACAGGTTTGGGTCAAACACTGAAGCTTTCTTT. Amino acids: CANRFGSNTEAFF.

This chain connects TRBV6-6 to TRBJ1-2; the match to TRBD1 covers 7 bases. The germline V gene has CDR1 MNHNY and CDR2 SVGAGI (reference sequence). The CDR3 spans 15 residues. V shed 2 bases, J shed 2 bases, and the junction held 5 bases outside the gene matches. The CDR3 coding sequence is TGTGCCAGCAGTTACGCTGGGACAGCCAACTATGGCTACACCTTC. This codes for CASSYAGTANYGYTF.

The rearrangement links TRBV5-1 to TRBJ2-5, with D perhaps matching TRBD1 (6 bases). There are 14 residues in the CDR3. Germline loops: CDR1 SGHRS, CDR2 YFSETQ. V gave up 2 bases and J gave up 3 bases, with 11 bases separating them. The CDR3 region is CASSFRGAEETQYF. The CDR3 DNA reads as TGCGCCAGCAGCTTCAGGGGCGCAGAAGAGACCCAGTACTTC.

This sequence joins TRBV27 and TRBJ1-4; D gene uncertain. The V gene lost 2 bases and the J gene lost 0 bases, with 13 bases spanning the gap. The CDR3 covers 17 residues. The germline CDR1 and CDR2 sequences are MNHEY and SMNVEV (reference sequence). The CDR3 sequence is CASSLGRTIATNEKLFF. In nucleotides, the CDR3 is TGTGCCAGCAGTTTAGGGCGGACCATTGCAACTAATGAAAAACTGTTTTTT.

Many counts were recorded for this clonotype. The chain has TRBV12-3 or TRBV12-4 and TRBJ2-5; D may be TRBD1 (6 bases). The CDR3 is 14 residues long. Trimming removed 5 bases at V and 4 bases at J, with 14 bases between. In DNA form, the CDR3 reads TGTGCCAGCAGTCGCGGACAGCCCTCAGAGACCCAGTACTTC. Residues: CASSRGQPSETQYF.

The gene calls are TRBV14 and TRBJ2-5, with D perhaps TRBD2 (6 bases). CDR3 length: 14 amino acids. V lost 1 base, J lost 5 bases, and 11 bases lay in between. The V gene's germline CDR1 is SGHDN and CDR2 FVKESK. The CDR3 nucleotides are TGTGCCAGCAGCCAAGGCACGGGGGTTGAGACCCAGTACTTC. Protein: CASSQGTGVETQYF. Filled out from reference TRBV14 and TRBJ2-5, the complete variable domain reads EAGVTQFPSHSVIEKGQTVTLRCDPISGHDNLYWYRRVMGKEIKFLLHFVKESKQDESGMPNNRFLAERTGGTYSTLKVQPAELEDSGVYFCASSQGTGVETQYFGPGTRLLVL.

The rearrangement uses TRBV29-1 and TRBJ1-4; D is unclear. V was cut by 8 bases and J by 4 bases, with 11 bases left in between. CDR1 is SQVTM, CDR2 ANQGSEA, per germline. This CDR3 contains 12 residues. The CDR3 reads CSMTVDNEKLFF. The CDR3 region has the DNA TGCAGCATGACGGTCGATAATGAAAAACTGTTTTTT.

J is TRBJ1-3 and V is TRBV5-5; D not certain. V lost 4 bases and J 2 bases, leaving 13 bases between the germline ends. This CDR3 contains 15 residues. Germline assignment: CDR1 SGHKS and CDR2 YYEKEE (reference sequence). In nucleotides, the CDR3 is TGTGCCAGCAGCGTTGAGAGAACTACTGGAAACACCATATATTTT. Translation gives CASSVERTTGNTIYF.

The chain combines TRBV18 with TRBJ2-5, with TRBD2 identical over 10 bases. Unmatched junction bases numbered 4, after V lost 4 bases and J lost 2 bases. CDR1 is KGHSH and CDR2 is LQKENI in the germline V gene. The CDR3 sequence is 15 residues long. The CDR3 loop reads CASSLLAGTQETQYF. The CDR3 coding sequence is TGTGCCAGCTCACTACTAGCGGGGACGCAAGAGACCCAGTACTTC.

The V and J genes are TRBV15 and TRBJ2-3, with a tentative D call TRBD2 (5 bases). Germline-derived CDR1 and CDR2 are LNHNV and YYDKDF (reference sequence). Trimming pared 6 bases from V and 2 bases from J, leaving 9 bases between. The CDR3 is 13 amino acids. The CDR3 here is CATRSGITDTQYF. The CDR3 coding sequence is TGTGCCACCAGATCGGGGATCACAGATACGCAGTATTTT.

As for this clonotype: This may stem from a read error, because a much larger clone lies one nucleotide away. The V call is TRBV12-3 or TRBV12-4, the J call TRBJ2-1; D gene unclear. The ends were cut back, 1 base at V and 5 bases at J, with 6 bases in the middle. This CDR3 is 13 amino acids long. CDR3 amino acids: CASSLGNDNEQFF. The CDR3 region has the DNA TGTGCCAGCAGTTTAGGCAACGACAATGAGCAGTTCTTC.

This chain connects TRBV15 to TRBJ2-6; 11 nucleotides align to TRBD1. CDR1 LNHNV and CDR2 YYDKDF come from the germline V gene (reference sequence). The CDR3 contains 18 residues. The V and J ends lost 5 bases and 1 base, in that order; junction bases with no gene match: 7. The CDR3 DNA is TGTGCCACCAGCCCCCGGACAGGGGGCTTTTCTGGGGCCAACGTCCTGACTTTC. Amino acids: CATSPRTGGFSGANVLTF.

This clonotype was counted a few times. This chain links TRBV20-1 with TRBJ2-5; no definite D call. Trimming pared 1 base from V and 0 bases from J, leaving 12 bases between. This CDR3 contains 15 residues. Germline lookup yields CDR1 DFQATT and CDR2 SNEGSKA (reference sequence). The DNA of the CDR3 is TGCAGTGCTAGAGGGTCACAGCCCGACCAAGAGACCCAGTACTTC. Protein product: CSARGSQPDQETQYF.

In this sample, this clonotype turned up a few times. V usage is TRBV7-2 and J usage is TRBJ1-2; no definite D call. Trimming left V 2 bases short and J 8 bases short, with 18 bases between. CDR3 length: 15 residues. Germline-derived CDR1 and CDR2 are SGHTA and FQGNSA. The CDR3 reads CASSLKPGMGKGYTF. The CDR3 DNA follows: TGTGCCAGCAGCTTAAAACCCGGGATGGGGAAGGGCTACACCTTC.

The chain's CDR3 is CASSEPSGGPGDTQYF. Written as DNA, the CDR3 is TGTGCCAGCAGTGAGCCTAGCGGGGGGCCAGGCGATACGCAGTATTTT. The V gene is TRBV25-1, the J gene TRBJ2-3; TRBD2 matches at 11 bases. This CDR3 comprises 16 residues. Germline loops: CDR1 MGHDK, CDR2 SYGVNS. With V trimmed by 3 bases and J by 6 bases, 8 bases remained unmatched.

This sequence joins TRBV7-2 and TRBJ2-1; the D gene is possibly TRBD1 (6 bases). V lost 5 bases to trimming and J lost 5 bases, with 13 bases between them. The CDR3 length is 14 residues. Germline assignment: CDR1 SGHTA and CDR2 FQGNSA. In nucleotides, the CDR3 is TGTGCCAGCAGCCCCCGGACAGCTAACAATGAGCAGTTCTTC. This codes for CASSPRTANNEQFF.

This clonotype has at least ten counts. The chain recombines TRBV5-1 with TRBJ2-3; no clear D gene. Germline V gives CDR1 SGHRS, CDR2 YFSETQ. The CDR3 is made up of 14 amino acids. V was clipped by 0 bases and J by 0 bases, with 5 bases between them. CDR3 loop: CASSLEGSTDTQYF. CDR3 DNA: TGCGCCAGCAGCTTGGAGGGTAGCACAGATACGCAGTATTTT.

The J gene is TRBJ1-2, the V gene TRBV27; 7 nucleotides align to TRBD1. In germline, CDR1 is MNHEY, CDR2 SMNVEV (reference sequence). The junction had 9 bases not matched to a gene; V was cut back by 5 bases and J by 6 bases. The CDR3 spans 14 residues. The CDR3 bases are TGTGCCAGCAGTCGGAACACAGGGGTAAATGGCTACACCTTC. Its protein product is CASSRNTGVNGYTF.

The rearrangement links TRBV4-3 to TRBJ2-1, with 8 nucleotides matching TRBD2. The CDR3 sequence is 17 residues long. Trimming at V came to 4 bases and at J to 4 bases, leaving 12 bases not matched to a gene. Germline CDR1 and CDR2: LGHNA and YSLEER. CDR3 nucleotide sequence: TGCGCCAGCAGCCCGGCCCAGCGGGGGACTCTTTACAATGAGCAGTTCTTC. Its translation is CASSPAQRGTLYNEQFF.

The table lists this clonotype with a few counts. The rearrangement links TRBV5-6 to TRBJ1-6; 11 bases agree with TRBD1. Looked up from germline, CDR1 is SGHDT and CDR2 is YYEEEE. CDR3 length: 20 residues. J was trimmed by 0 bases and V by 3 bases; bases with no gene match: 11. Written as DNA, the CDR3 is TGTGCCAGCAGCTCGCCGGGACAGGGGGTCGTGAGCTCCTATAATTCACCCCTCCACTTT. This codes for CASSSPGQGVVSSYNSPLHF.

The rearrangement uses TRBV12-3 or TRBV12-4 and TRBJ1-2; D is ambiguous. V gave up 3 bases and J gave up 4 bases, with 12 bases separating them. There are 14 residues in the CDR3. In DNA, the CDR3 is TGTGCCAGCAGTTTCGGGGAGCGGGGCTATGGCTACACCTTC. The encoded protein is CASSFGERGYGYTF.

The gene calls are TRBV6-5 and TRBJ1-1; possibly TRBD1 for D (5 bases). V lost 4 bases, J lost 4 bases, and 13 bases lay in between. CDR1 and CDR2 (germline): MNHEY, SVGAGI. The CDR3 covers 14 residues. The DNA of the CDR3 is TGTGCCAGCAGTTTGGGGGGGGTAAGCACTGAAGCTTTCTTT. Translated: CASSLGGVSTEAFF.

Many counts were recorded for this clonotype. The chain employs TRBV27 and TRBJ2-1; 9 bases agree with TRBD1. The CDR3 is made up of 15 amino acids. Germline CDR1 is MNHEY and CDR2 is SMNVEV (reference sequence). J gave up 6 bases and V 7 bases, and 10 bases lay outside the gene matches. CDR3 region: CASIRGQGFPNEQFF. The CDR3 DNA reads as TGTGCCAGCATTCGAGGACAGGGGTTCCCCAATGAGCAGTTCTTC.